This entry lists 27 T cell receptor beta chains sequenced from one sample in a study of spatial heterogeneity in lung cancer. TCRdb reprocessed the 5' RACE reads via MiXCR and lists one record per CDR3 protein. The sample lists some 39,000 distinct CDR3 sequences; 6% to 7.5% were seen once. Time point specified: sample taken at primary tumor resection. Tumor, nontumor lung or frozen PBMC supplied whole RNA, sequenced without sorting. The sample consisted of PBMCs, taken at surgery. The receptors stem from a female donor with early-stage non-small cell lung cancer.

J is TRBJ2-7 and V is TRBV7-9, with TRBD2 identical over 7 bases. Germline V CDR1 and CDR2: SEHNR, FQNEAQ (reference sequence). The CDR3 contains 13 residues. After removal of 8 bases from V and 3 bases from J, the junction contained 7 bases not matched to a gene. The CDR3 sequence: CASEKREGYEQYF. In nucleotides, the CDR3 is TGTGCCAGCGAGAAAAGGGAGGGCTACGAGCAGTACTTC.

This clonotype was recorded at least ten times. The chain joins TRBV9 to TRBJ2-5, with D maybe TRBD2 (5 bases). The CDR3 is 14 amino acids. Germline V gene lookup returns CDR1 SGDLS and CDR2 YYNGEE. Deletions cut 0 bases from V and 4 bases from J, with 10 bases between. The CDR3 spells CASSVGRGRETQYF. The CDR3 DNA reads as TGTGCCAGCAGCGTAGGTCGGGGAAGAGAGACCCAGTACTTC.

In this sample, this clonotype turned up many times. The CDR3 region is CASSSWTSGGVNEQFF. The DNA for the CDR3 is TGTGCCAGCAGCTCCTGGACTAGCGGGGGCGTCAATGAGCAGTTCTTC. V gene TRBV3-1 combines with J gene TRBJ2-1, with 13 bases fitting TRBD2. Germline V gene lookup returns CDR1 LGHDT and CDR2 YNNKEL (reference sequence). The CDR3 extends over 16 amino acids. J gave up 6 bases and V 5 bases, and 7 bases lay outside the gene matches.

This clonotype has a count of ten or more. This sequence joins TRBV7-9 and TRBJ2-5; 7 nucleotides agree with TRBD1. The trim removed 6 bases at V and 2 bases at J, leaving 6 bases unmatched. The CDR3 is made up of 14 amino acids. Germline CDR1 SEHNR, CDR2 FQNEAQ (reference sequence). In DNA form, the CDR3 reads TGTGCCAGCAGAATGACAGGGAATCAAGAGACCCAGTACTTC. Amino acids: CASRMTGNQETQYF. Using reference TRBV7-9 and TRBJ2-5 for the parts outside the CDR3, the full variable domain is DTGVSQNPRHKITKRGQNVTFRCDPISEHNRLYWYRQTLGQGPEFLTYFQNEAQLEKSRLLSDRFSAERPKGSFSTLEIQRTEQGDSAMYLCASRMTGNQETQYFGPGTRLLVL.

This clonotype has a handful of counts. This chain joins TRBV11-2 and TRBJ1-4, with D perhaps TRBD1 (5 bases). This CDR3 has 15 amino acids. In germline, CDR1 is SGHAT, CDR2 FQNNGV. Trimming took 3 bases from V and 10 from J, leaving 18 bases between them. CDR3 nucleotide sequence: TGTGCCAGCAGCTTGGGACCCCAGGAGGCGGGAAAACTGTTTTTT. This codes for CASSLGPQEAGKLFF. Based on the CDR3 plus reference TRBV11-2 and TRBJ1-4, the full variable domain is EAGVAQSPRYKIIEKRQSVAFWCNPISGHATLYWYQQILGQGPKLLIQFQNNGVVDDSQLPKDRFSAERLKGVDSTLKIQPAKLEDSAVYLCASSLGPQEAGKLFFGSGTQLSVL.

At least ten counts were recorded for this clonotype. In DNA form, the CDR3 reads TGTGCCAGCAGTGATTATGACAGGGCAGCTGGGGCCAACGTCCTGACTTTC. This codes for CASSDYDRAAGANVLTF. This chain uses TRBV2 with TRBJ2-6, with TRBD1 matching 7 bases. The V segment lost 3 bases and the J segment 2 bases; nucleotides outside the gene matches: 7. The CDR3 has 17 amino acids. Germline CDR1 SNHLY, CDR2 FYNNEI.

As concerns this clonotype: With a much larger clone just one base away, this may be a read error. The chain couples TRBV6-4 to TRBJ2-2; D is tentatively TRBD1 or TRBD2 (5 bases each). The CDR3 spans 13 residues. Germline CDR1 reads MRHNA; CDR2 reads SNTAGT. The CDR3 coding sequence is TGTGCCAGCAGTGACTCGGACACCGGGAAGCTGTTTTTT. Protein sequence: CASSDSDTGKLFF.

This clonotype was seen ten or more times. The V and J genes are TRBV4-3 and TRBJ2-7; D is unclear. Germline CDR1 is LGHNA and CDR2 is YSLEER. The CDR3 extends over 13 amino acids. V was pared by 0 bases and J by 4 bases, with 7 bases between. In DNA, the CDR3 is TGCGCCAGCAGCCAAGATCCCAGATACGAGCAGTACTTC. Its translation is CASSQDPRYEQYF.

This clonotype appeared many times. The CDR3 DNA is TGTGCCAGCAGTGACCTAGGCTCCTACAATGAGCAGTTCTTC. It is translated as CASSDLGSYNEQFF. This rearrangement joins TRBV2 to TRBJ2-1; D uncertain. Deletions cut 3 bases from V and 0 bases from J, with 6 bases between. This CDR3 contains 14 residues. Germline V gene data show CDR1 as SNHLY and CDR2 as FYNNEI. The full variable domain, completed using reference TRBV2 and TRBJ2-1, is EPEVTQTPSHQVTQMGQEVILRCVPISNHLYFYWYRQILGQKVEFLVSFYNNEISEKSEIFDDQFSVERPDGSNFTLKIRSTKLEDSAMYFCASSDLGSYNEQFFGPGTRLTVL.

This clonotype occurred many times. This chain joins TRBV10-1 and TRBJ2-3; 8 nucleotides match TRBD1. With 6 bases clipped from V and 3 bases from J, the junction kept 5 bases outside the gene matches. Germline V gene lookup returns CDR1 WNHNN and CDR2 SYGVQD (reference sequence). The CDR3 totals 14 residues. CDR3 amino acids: CASSWTGSTDTQYF. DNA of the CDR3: TGCGCCAGCAGCTGGACAGGGTCGACAGATACGCAGTATTTT.

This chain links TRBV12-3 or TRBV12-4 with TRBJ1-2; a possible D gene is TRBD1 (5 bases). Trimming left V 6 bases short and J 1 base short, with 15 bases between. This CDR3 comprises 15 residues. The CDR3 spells CASSTSQGYNYGYTF. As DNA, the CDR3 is TGTGCCAGCAGCACCTCTCAGGGTTATAACTATGGCTACACCTTC.

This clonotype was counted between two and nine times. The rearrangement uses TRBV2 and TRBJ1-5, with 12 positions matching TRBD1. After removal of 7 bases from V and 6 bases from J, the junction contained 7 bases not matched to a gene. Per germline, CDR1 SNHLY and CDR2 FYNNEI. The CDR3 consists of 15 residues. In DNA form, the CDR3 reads TGTGCCAGCACCCTAGCGGGACAGGGGGCTCAGCCCCAGCATTTT. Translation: CASTLAGQGAQPQHF. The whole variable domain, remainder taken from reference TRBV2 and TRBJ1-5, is EPEVTQTPSHQVTQMGQEVILRCVPISNHLYFYWYRQILGQKVEFLVSFYNNEISEKSEIFDDQFSVERPDGSNFTLKIRSTKLEDSAMYFCASTLAGQGAQPQHFGDGTRLSIL.

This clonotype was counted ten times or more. CDR3 coding DNA: TGTGCCAGCAGTTTAGGGATCTATAACACTGAAGCTTTCTTT. Its protein is CASSLGIYNTEAFF. V and J are TRBV12-3 or TRBV12-4 and TRBJ1-1, with D hard to call. The CDR3 totals 14 residues. Trimming removed 1 base at V and 2 bases at J, with 8 bases between.

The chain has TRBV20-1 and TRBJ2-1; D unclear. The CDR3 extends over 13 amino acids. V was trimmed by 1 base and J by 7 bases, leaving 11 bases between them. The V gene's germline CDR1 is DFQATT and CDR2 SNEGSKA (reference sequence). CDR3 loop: CSARAGVTNEQFF. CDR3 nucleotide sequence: TGCAGTGCTAGAGCAGGCGTAACGAATGAGCAGTTCTTC.

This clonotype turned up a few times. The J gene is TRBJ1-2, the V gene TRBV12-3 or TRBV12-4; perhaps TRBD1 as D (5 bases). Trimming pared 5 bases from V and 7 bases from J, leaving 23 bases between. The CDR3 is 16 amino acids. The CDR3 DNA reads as TGTGCCAGCAGTCCAGCCACCGGGACGCCCGCATCTGGCTACACCTTC. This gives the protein CASSPATGTPASGYTF.

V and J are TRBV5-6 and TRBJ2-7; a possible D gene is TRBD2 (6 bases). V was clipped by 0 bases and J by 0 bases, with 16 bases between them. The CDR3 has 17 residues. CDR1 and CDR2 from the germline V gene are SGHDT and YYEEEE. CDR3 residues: CASSLAGVAVISYEQYF. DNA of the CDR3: TGTGCCAGCAGCTTGGCCGGGGTAGCGGTGATCTCCTACGAGCAGTACTTC.

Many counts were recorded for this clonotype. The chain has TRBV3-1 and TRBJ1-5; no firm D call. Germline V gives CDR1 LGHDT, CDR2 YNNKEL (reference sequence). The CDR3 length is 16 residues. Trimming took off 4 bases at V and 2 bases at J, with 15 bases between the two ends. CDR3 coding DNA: TGTGCCAGCAGCCCGAGGGAACTCTTTGGCAATCAGCCCCAGCATTTT. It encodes CASSPRELFGNQPQHF.

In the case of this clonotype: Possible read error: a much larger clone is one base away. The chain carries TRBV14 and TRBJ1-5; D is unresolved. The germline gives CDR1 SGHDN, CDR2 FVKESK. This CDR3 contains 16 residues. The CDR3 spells CASNQHFPLIHQPQHF. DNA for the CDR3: TGTGCCAGCAACCAACACTTCCCCCTCATTCATCAGCCCCAGCATTTT.

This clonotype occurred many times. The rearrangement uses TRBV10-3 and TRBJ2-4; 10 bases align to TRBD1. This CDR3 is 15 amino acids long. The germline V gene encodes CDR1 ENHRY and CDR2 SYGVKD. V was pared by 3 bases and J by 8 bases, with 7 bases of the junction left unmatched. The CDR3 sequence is CAISDPGQGIYIQYF. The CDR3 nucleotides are TGTGCCATCAGTGACCCGGGACAGGGGATATACATTCAGTACTTC.

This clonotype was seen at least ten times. CDR3 protein: CASSAGTSGGETQYF. CDR3 sequence (DNA): TGTGCCAGCAGCGCCGGGACTAGCGGGGGAGAGACCCAGTACTTC. The J gene is TRBJ2-5, the V gene TRBV5-5, with TRBD2 matching over 14 bases. J gave up 4 bases and V 4 bases, and 3 bases lay outside the gene matches. This CDR3 is 15 amino acids long. Germline CDR1 reads SGHKS; CDR2 reads YYEKEE (reference sequence).

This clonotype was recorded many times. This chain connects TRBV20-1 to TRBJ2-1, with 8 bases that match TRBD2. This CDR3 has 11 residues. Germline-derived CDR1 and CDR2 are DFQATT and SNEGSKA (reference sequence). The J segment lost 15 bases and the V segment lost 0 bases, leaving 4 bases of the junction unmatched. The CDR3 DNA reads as TGCAGTGCTAGAGAATCCGGGACTAGGTTCTTC. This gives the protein CSARESGTRFF.

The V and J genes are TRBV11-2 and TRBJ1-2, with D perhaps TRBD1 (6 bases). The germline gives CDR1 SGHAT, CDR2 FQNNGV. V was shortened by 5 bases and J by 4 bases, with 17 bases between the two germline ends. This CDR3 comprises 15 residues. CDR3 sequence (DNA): TGTGCCAGCAGCCCCGGAGGGGGGGGATCCTATGGCTACACCTTC. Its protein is CASSPGGGGSYGYTF.

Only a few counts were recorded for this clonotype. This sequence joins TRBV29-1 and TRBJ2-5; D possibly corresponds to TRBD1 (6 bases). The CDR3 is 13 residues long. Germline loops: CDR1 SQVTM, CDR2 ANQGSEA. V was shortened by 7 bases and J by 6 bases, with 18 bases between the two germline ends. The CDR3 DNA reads TGCAGCGCACGCCGATACAGGGAGAAGACCCAGTACTTC. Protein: CSARRYREKTQYF.

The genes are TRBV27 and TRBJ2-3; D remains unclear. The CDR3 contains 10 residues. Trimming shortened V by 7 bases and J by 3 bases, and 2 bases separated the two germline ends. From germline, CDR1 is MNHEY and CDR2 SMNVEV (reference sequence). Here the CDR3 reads CASITDTQYF. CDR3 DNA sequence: TGTGCCAGCATAACAGATACGCAGTATTTT.

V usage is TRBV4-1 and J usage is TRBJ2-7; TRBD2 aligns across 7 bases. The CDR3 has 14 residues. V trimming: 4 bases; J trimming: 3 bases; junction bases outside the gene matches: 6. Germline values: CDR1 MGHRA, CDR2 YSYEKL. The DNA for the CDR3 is TGCGCCAGCAGCCCCGCGGGCGGGAGCTACGAGCAGTACTTC. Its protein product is CASSPAGGSYEQYF.

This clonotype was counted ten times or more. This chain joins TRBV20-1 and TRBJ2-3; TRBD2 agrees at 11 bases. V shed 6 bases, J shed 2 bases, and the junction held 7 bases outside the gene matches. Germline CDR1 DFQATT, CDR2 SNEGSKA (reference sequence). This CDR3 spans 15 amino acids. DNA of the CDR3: TGCAGTGCCCTGCGACTAGCGGGGATCACAGATACGCAGTATTTT. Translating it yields CSALRLAGITDTQYF.

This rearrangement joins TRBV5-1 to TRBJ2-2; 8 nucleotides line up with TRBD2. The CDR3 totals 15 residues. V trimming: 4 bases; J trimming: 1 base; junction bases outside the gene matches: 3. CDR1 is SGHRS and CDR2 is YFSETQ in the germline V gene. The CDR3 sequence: CASSLLAGNTGELFF. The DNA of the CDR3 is TGCGCCAGCAGCCTTCTAGCGGGGAACACCGGGGAGCTGTTTTTT.